This T cell receptor (beta chain) was captured by sequencing in a study of blood T cell repertoires in COVID-19. TCRdb's table, derived via immunoSEQ multiplex PCR, lists solely in-frame clones and lacks some. The sample lists fewer than 500,000 clones; 80% to 90% were seen once. Sequencing used peripheral blood. This receptor was obtained from a woman aged 25 to 39 with acute or convalescent COVID-19.

CDR3 nucleotides: TGCGCCAGCAGCTTGGGGCCGACTAGCACAGATACGCAGTATTTT. It is translated as CASSLGPTSTDTQYF. This sequence joins TRBV5-1 and TRBJ2-3; D is unclear. CDR3 length: 15 residues. V gave up 0 bases and J gave up 0 bases, with 8 bases separating them. Germline CDR1 and CDR2: SGHRS and YFSETQ. Together with reference TRBV5-1 and TRBJ2-3, the CDR3 gives the full variable domain: KAGVTQTPRYLIKTRGQQVTLSCSPISGHRSVSWYQQTPGQGLQFLFEYFSETQRNKGNFPGRFSGRQFSNSRSEMNVSTLELGDSALYLCASSLGPTSTDTQYFGPGTRLTVL.